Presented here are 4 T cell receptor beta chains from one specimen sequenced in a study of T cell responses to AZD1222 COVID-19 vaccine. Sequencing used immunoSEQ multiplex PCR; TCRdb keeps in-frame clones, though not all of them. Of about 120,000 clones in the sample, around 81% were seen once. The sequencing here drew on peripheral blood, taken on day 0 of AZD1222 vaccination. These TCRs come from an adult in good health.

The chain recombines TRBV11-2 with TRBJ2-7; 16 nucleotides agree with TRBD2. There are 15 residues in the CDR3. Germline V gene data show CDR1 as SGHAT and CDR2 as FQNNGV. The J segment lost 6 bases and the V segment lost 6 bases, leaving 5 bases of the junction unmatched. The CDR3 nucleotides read TGTGCCAGCAGAGGGACTAGCGGGAGGGTAGCCGAGCAGTACTTC. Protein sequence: CASRGTSGRVAEQYF.

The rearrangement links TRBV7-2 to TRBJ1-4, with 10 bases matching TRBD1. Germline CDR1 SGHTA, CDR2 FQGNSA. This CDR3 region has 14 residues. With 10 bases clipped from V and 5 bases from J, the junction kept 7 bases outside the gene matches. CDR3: CATARGQGNEKLFF. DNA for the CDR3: TGTGCCACCGCAAGGGGACAGGGGAATGAAAAACTGTTTTTT.

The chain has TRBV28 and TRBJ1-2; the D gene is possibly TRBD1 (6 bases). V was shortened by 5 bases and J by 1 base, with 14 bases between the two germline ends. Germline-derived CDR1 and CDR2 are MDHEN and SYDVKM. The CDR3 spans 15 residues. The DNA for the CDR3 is TGTGCCAGCAGTCGATTTGGGGGGCTTAACTATGGCTACACCTTC. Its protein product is CASSRFGGLNYGYTF.

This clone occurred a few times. The CDR3 protein is CASTHGRENSPLHF. The CDR3 DNA follows: TGTGCCAGCACCCATGGTAGGGAGAATTCACCCCTCCACTTT. The chain carries TRBV7-9 and TRBJ1-6; D remains ambiguous. The V gene's germline CDR1 is SEHNR and CDR2 FQNEAQ (reference sequence). The CDR3 covers 14 residues. The ends were cut back, 7 bases at V and 7 bases at J, with 14 bases in the middle.